This T cell receptor beta chain came from a study of CD8+CD57+ T cells in acquired aplastic anemia (dated by TCRdb to 2016 to 2019). Study-wide context: A mean of approximately 3 ug of DNA, ranging from roughly 0.2 to 27.4 ug, was extracted from sorted CD4+ and CD8+ cells. Healthy donor samples averaged about 10 million reads for CD4+ and fewer than 12 million for CD8+ cells. General conclusions and limits of the study: Roughly 29 CD8+ CDR3 sequences were found to be shared between patients and controls, but these sequences appeared to be highly expressed in patients and within the immunodominant clones of the patients. No significant difference in CD8+ Simpson's diversity was found between patients and healthy controls (P=0.060).

In this study, sorted CD4+ and CD8+ T cells from the blood of healthy subjects and of severe aplastic anemia patients had their TCR repertoires deep-sequenced. Ficoll-Paque density gradient centrifugation was used to isolate peripheral blood mononuclear cells. Before DNA extraction, CD4+ and CD8+ T cells were sorted with FACS or magnetic beads. The CDR3 spans 15 residues, from the cysteine through the phenylalanine. The only DNA kept is the CDR3, 45 bases in frame from the first base. V is pruned by 6 bases and J by 8 bases, leaving 11 bases of the junction without a gene match. CDR1 and CDR2 are drawn from the germline V gene (reference sequence): SEHNR, FQNEAQ. Genomic DNA served as template for TCR beta VDJ combination and CDR3 sequence profiling. An Illumina HiSeq 2000 was used for TCR repertoire sequencing. Under the source paper's analysis protocol: TRBV/TRBJ rearrangement plots, CDR3 size and DJ length profiles, and Simpson's diversity index were used to assess repertoires. The most abundant DNA sequence in the deep sequencing data was defined as the immunodominant clone. CDR3 amino acid sequences were checked for sharing between subjects and were compared against published repertoires and the VDJdb database. TCRdb trimmed public reads at Q25 via fastp, called clones via MiXCR and kept in-frame beta chains. Rows are combined by CDR3 protein, so each entry shows the most common genes and DNA. These V and J calls are TCRdb output, not the study's own analysis. The sample records some 200,000 distinct CDR3 sequences, 30% to 40% of which are singletons. The ten most abundant clones make up 0.95% to 1.2% of the sample.

This clonotype occurred many times. Its antigen is currently not known. Nothing much larger sits one base from this clone, and base qualities are not available. This sequence originates from a human donor in good health, serving as a control. The sequence is built from TRBV7-9 and TRBJ1-3; TRBD1 fits 9 bases in the junction. The sequencing sample was made of sorted CD4+, CD8+, or CD8+CD57+ T cells (not recorded which) from PBMCs. The CDR3 protein is CASSYLNRGRDTIYF. The DNA reads as follows: TGTGCCAGCAGTTACCTTAACAGGGGGCGGGACACCATATATTTT.